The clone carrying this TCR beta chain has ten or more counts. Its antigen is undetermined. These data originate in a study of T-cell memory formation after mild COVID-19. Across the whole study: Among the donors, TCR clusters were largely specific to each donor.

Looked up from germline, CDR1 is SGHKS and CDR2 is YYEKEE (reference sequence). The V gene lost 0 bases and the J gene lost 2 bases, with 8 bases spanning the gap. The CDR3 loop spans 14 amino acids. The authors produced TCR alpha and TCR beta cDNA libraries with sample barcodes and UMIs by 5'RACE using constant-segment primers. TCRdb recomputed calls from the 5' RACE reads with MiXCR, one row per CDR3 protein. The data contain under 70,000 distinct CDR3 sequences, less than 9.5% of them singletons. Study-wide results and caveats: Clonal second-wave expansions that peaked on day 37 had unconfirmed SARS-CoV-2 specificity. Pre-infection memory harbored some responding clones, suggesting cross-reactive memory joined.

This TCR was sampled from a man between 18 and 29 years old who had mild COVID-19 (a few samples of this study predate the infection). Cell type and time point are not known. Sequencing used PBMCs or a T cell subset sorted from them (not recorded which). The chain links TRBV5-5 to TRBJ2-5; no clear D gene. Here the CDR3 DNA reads TGTGCCAGCAGCTTGGAGGATAGGCAAGAGACCCAGTACTTC. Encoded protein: CASSLEDRQETQYF.